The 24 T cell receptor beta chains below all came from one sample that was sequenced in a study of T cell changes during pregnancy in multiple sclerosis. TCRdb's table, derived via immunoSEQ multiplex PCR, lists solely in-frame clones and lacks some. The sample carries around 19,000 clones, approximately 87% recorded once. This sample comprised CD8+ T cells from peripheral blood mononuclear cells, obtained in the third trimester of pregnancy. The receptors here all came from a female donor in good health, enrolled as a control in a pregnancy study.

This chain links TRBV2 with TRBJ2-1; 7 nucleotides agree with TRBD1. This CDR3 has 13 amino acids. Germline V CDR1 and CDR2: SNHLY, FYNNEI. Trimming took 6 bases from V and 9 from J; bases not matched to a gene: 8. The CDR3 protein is CASREGAGGEQFF. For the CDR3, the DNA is TGTGCCAGCAGAGAGGGGGCAGGGGGTGAGCAGTTCTTC.

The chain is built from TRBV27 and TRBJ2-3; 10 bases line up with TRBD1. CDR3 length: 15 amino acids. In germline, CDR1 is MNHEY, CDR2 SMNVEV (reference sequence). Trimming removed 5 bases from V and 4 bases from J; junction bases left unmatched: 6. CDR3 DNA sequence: TGTGCCAGCAGTCTGACAGGGGGCGCGTCAGATACGCAGTATTTT. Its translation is CASSLTGGASDTQYF.

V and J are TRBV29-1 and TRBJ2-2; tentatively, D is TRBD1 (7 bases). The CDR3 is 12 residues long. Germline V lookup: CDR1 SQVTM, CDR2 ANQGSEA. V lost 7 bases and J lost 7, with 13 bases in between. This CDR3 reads CSAYRGGGELFF. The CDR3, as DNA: TGCAGCGCATACAGGGGAGGCGGGGAGCTGTTTTTT.

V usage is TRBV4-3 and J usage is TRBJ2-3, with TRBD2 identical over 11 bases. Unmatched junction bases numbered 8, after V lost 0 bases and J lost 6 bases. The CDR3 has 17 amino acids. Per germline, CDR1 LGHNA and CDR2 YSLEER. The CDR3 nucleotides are TGCGCCAGCAGCCAAGAGAGGGGGACTAGCGGAGGTGATACGCAGTATTTT. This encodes CASSQERGTSGGDTQYF.

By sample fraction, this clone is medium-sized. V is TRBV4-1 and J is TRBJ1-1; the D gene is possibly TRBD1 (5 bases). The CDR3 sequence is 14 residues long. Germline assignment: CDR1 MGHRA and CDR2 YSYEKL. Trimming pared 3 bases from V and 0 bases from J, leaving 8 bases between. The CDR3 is CASSHGTMNTEAFF. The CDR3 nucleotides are TGCGCCAGCAGCCACGGGACTATGAACACTGAAGCTTTCTTT.

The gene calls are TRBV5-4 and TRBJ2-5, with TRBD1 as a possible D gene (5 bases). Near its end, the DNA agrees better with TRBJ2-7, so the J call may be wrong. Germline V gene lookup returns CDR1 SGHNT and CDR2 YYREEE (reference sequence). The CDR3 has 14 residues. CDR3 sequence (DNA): TGTGCCAGCAGCTTGGCAGGGCCCTCCTACGAGCAGTACTTC. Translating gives CASSLAGPSYEQYF.

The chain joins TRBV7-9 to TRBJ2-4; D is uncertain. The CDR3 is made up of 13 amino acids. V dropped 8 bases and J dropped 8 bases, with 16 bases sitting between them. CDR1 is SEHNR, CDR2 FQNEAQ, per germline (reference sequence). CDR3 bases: TGTGCCAGCTTACTCCCAGAAGGAGACATTCAGTACTTC. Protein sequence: CASLLPEGDIQYF.

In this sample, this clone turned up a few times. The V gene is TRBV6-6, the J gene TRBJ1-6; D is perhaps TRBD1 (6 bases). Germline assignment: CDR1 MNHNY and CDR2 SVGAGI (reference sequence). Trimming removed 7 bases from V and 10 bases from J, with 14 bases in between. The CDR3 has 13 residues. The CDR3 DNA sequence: TGTGCCAGCACCTTTCACAGGGAATCACCCCTCCACTTT. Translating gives CASTFHRESPLHF.

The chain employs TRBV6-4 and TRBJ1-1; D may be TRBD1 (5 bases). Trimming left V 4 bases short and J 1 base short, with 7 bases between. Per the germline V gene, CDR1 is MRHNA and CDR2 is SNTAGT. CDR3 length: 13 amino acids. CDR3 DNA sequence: TGTGCCAGCAGTGGGGGCGAGAACACTGAAGCTTTCTTT. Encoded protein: CASSGGENTEAFF.

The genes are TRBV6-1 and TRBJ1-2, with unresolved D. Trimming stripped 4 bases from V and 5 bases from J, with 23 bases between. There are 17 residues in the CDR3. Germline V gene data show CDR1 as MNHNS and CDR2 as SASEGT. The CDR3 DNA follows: TGTGCCAGCAGTGTCGAAATGGGAGGAAGCGGGGAGTATGGCTACACCTTC. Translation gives CASSVEMGGSGEYGYTF.

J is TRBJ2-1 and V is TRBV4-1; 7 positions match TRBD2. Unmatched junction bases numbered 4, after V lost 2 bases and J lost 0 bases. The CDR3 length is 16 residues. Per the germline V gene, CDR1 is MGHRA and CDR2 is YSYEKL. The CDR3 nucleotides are TGCGCCAGCAGCCAACCCGGGGGGAGCTCCTACAATGAGCAGTTCTTC. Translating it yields CASSQPGGSSYNEQFF.

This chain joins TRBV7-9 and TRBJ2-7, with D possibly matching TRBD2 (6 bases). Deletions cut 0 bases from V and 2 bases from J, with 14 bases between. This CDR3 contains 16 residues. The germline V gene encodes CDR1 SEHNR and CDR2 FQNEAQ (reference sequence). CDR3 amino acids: CASSLATGVVAYEQYF. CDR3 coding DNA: TGTGCCAGCAGCTTAGCAACGGGGGTAGTGGCCTACGAGCAGTACTTC. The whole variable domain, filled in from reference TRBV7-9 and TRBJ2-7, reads DTGVSQNPRHKITKRGQNVTFRCDPISEHNRLYWYRQTLGQGPEFLTYFQNEAQLEKSRLLSDRFSAERPKGSFSTLEIQRTEQGDSAMYLCASSLATGVVAYEQYFGPGTRLTVT.

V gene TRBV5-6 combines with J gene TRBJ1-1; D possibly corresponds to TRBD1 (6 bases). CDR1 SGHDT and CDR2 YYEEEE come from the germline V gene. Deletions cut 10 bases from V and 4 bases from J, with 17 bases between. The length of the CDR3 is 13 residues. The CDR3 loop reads CAGGGGGGTEAFF. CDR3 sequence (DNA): TGTGCCGGAGGGGGGGGAGGGGGCACTGAAGCTTTCTTT.

The CDR3 DNA follows: TGTGCCAGCAGTTTTGCGGGGGAAAGCTCCTACGAGCAGTACTTC. Translated: CASSFAGESSYEQYF. The gene calls are TRBV27 and TRBJ2-7, with 7 bases that match TRBD2. V shed 3 bases and J 0 bases; nucleotides not matched to a gene: 5. This CDR3 comprises 15 residues. Germline V gene lookup returns CDR1 MNHEY and CDR2 SMNVEV (reference sequence).

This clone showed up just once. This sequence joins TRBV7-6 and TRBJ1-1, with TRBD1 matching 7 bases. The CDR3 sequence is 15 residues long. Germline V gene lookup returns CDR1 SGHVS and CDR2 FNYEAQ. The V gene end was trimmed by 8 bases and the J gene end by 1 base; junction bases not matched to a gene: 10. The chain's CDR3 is CASRVGTEPNTEAFF. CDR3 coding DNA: TGTGCCAGCCGTGTAGGGACAGAACCGAACACTGAAGCTTTCTTT.

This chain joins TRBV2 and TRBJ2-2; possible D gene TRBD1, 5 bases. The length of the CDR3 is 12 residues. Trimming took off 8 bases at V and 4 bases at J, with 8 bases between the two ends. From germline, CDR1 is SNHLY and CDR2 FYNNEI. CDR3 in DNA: TGTGCCAGCGACACAGGCACCGGGGAGCTGTTTTTT. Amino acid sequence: CASDTGTGELFF.

The CDR3 DNA sequence: TGCGCCAGCAGCCAAGCATTAAGACAGGGGGGGCTTTATGGCTACACCTTC. It is translated as CASSQALRQGGLYGYTF. This rearrangement joins TRBV4-1 to TRBJ1-2; 9 nucleotides match TRBD1. From germline, CDR1 is MGHRA and CDR2 YSYEKL. The CDR3 loop spans 17 amino acids. V lost 1 base, J lost 5 bases, and 11 bases stayed unmatched.

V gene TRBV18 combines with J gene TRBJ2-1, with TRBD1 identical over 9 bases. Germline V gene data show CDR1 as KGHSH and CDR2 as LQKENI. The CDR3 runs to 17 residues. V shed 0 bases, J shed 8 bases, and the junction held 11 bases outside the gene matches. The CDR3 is CASSPPRGTGSLDEQFF. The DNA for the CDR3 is TGTGCCAGCTCACCACCCCGCGGGACAGGGTCTCTCGATGAGCAGTTCTTC. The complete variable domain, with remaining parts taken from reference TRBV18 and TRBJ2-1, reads NAGVMQNPRHLVRRRGQEARLRCSPMKGHSHVYWYRQLPEEGLKFMVYLQKENIIDESGMPKERFSAEFPKEGPSILRIQQVVRGDSAAYFCASSPPRGTGSLDEQFFGPGTRLTVL.

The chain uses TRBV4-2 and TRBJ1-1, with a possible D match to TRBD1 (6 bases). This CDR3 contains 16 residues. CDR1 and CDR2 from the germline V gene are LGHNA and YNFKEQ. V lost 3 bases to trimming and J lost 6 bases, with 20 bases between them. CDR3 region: CASSQGAGERVSEAFF. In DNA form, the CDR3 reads TGTGCCAGCAGCCAGGGGGCGGGCGAAAGGGTATCTGAAGCTTTCTTT.

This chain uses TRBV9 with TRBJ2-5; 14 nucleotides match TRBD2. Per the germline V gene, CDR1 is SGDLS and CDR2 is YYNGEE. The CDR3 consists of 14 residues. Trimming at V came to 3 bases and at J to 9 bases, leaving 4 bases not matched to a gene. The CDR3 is CASSDRLAGGAQYF. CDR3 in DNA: TGTGCCAGCAGCGACAGACTAGCGGGAGGGGCCCAGTACTTC.

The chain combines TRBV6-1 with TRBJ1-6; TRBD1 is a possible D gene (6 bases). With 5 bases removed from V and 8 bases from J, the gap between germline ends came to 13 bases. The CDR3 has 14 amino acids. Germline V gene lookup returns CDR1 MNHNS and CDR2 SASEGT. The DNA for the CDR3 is TGTGCCAGCAGTCCTAGACAGGAGGATTCACCCCTCCACTTT. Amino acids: CASSPRQEDSPLHF.

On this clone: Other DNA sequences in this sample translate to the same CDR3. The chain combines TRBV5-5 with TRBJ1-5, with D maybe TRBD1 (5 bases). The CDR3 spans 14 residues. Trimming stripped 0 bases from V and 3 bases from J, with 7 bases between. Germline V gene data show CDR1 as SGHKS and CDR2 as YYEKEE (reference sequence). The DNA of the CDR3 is TGTGCCAGCAGCTTGGGACAGAACAATCAGCCCCAGCATTTT. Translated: CASSLGQNNQPQHF.

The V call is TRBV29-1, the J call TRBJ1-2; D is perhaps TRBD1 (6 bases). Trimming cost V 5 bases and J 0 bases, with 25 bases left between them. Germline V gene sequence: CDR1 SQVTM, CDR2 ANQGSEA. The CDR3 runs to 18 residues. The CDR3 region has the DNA TGCAGCGTTTCCAATCCCCCCCCGGGCCGGACAGCTAACTATGGCTACACCTTC. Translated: CSVSNPPPGRTANYGYTF.

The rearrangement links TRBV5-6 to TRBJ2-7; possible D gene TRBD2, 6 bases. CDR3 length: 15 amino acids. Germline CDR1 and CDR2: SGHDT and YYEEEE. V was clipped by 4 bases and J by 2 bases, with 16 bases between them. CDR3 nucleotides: TGTGCCAGCAGCCCAACGGGGGTTAAAACCTACGAGCAGTACTTC. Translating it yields CASSPTGVKTYEQYF.